Sequencing of this T cell receptor (beta chain) was carried out in a study of blood T cells in healthy people across ages (dated by TCRdb to the mid-2010s). About the full investigation: In model experiments, template switching captured about one uniquely barcoded TCR beta cDNA molecule for every two T cells. Using deep sequencing normalized with unique cDNA molecular identifiers, the study measured how TCR beta repertoire diversity changes with age. The donors were divided into four age groups: young (average around 17 years), middle-aged (roughly 42), aged (about 56) and long-lived (roughly 88). Donors of different ages were randomly distributed across sequencing lanes to avoid experimental bias. For two donors (one aged 18 to 29 and one aged 80 or older), the study analyzed two additional independent replicas of 1 million unique cDNA reads from the same blood draw.

This clonotype has only a few counts. The target of this receptor is not known. Base qualities are not recorded, but no much larger clone differs from it by a single base. Libraries were built with 5' RACE. Instrument on record: Illumina HiSeq 2500. A second about 7 to 11 cycle PCR used a sample-barcoded 5' primer and a J-beta primer mix. A unique molecular identifier was introduced onto each TCR beta cDNA molecule by a template-switch 5' adaptor carrying 12 random nucleotides. Each sample yielded at least 3 million CDR3-containing paired-end reads. All of the RNA was converted into first-strand cDNA using the Mint cDNA synthesis kit, with a TRBC-specific oligonucleotide serving as the primer. Following uracil-DNA glycosylase treatment, all cDNA underwent a first 18-cycle PCR with the universal primers M1SS and BC2_uni_R. The paper's data handling went like this. Each sample was normalized by randomly selecting 1 million high-quality reads, each carrying a distinct molecular identifier. Instead of being binned into consensus sequences, reads that shared molecular identifiers were thrown out. MiTCR, with a Q25 quality threshold and the strictest error-elimination algorithm, was used for CDR3 identification, clonotype clustering and error correction. A nonparametric unseen species model using Euler transformation provided a lower-bound estimate of total TCR beta diversity. The public reads were reanalyzed by TCRdb: fastp trimming at Q25, MiXCR alignment, in-frame beta chains only. CDR3 protein sequences are deduplicated, and each keeps its most common genes and DNA. The V and J calls were not made by the authors but by TCRdb's processing. Across this sample there are about 720,000 distinct CDR3 sequences, with about a fifth seen only once. The ten largest clones take up less than 25% of the sample.

Beyond this particular receptor, the publication reports: Donor CMV infection status was unknown, potentially confounding age-related changes in expanded clonotypes. As age increased, observed TCR beta diversity per million T cells dropped in a roughly linear way, and a significant reduction was already evident by age 40. Observed TCR beta diversity correlated strongly with the percentage of naive T cells measured by flow cytometry. Compared with the aged group, the long-lived group had more naive CD4+ T cells, fewer expanded clones and increased TCR diversity, suggesting age selection. Estimates of total diversity from one million sequenced T cells were regarded as lower bounds and underestimates. Because profiling used bulk unsorted PBMCs, naive and antigen-experienced compartments could not be compared conclusively.

Systemically healthy Caucasian individuals from Russia, 39 in total and aged roughly 6 to 100 years, were included as donors. Approximately 9.3 milliliters of peripheral blood were drawn from each donor into EDTA-treated Vacutainer tubes. Ficoll-Paque density-gradient centrifugation was used to isolate PBMCs, with at least 6.5 million obtained per sample. Trizol reagent was used to extract total RNA from the PBMCs, yielding at least 5.5 micrograms per sample. For every donor, an aliquot of PBMCs went through flow cytometry to measure the percentages of naive CD45RAhigh/CD27high T cells. The clonotype comes from an older man in good health. Material for sequencing was blood.

The encoded CDR3 is CASSHDTGQRSWEQYF. Here is the DNA: TGTGCCAGCAGCCATGATACGGGACAACGAAGCTGGGAGCAGTACTTC. The rearrangement joined TRBV7-9 to TRBJ2-7, and TRBD1 may be the D gene, going by 6 matching bases. As encoded in the germline V gene (reference sequence), CDR1 is SEHNR while CDR2 is FQNEAQ. The V end loses 5 bases and the J end loses 7 bases, and a stretch of 24 bases separates them. Its CDR3 holds 16 amino acids, cysteine through phenylalanine. Only the CDR3 part of the read is kept: 48 bases, read in frame from the first base.